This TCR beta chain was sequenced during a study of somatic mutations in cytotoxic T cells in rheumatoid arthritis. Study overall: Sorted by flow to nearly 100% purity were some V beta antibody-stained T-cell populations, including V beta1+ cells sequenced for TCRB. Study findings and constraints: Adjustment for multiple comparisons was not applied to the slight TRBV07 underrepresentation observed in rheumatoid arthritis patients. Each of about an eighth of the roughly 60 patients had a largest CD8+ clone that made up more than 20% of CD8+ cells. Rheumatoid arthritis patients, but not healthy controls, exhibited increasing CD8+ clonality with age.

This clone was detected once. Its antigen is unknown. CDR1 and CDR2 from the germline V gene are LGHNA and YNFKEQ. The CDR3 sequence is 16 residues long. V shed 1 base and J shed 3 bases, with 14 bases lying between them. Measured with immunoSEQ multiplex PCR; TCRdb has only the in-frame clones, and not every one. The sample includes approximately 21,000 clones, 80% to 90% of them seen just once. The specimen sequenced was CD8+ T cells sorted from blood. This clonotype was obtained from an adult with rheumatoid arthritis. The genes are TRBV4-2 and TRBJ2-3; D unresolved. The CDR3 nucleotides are TGTGCCAGCAGCCAAGGATGGCCTCTTGGGACAGATACGCAGTATTTT. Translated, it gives CASSQGWPLGTDTQYF.